The 28 T cell receptor beta chains in this list originate from one sample, sequenced in a study of T-cell memory formation after mild COVID-19. MiXCR, applied by TCRdb to the 5' RACE reads, yields one record per CDR3 protein. This table has 85,000 to 130,000 distinct CDR3 sequences, roughly 11% appearing once. Sequencing was done on a sample of PBMCs or a T cell subset sorted from them (not recorded which). Every receptor here comes from a man in his late teens or twenties who had mild COVID-19 (a few samples of this study predate the infection). Cell type and time point are not known.

The chain is built from TRBV27 and TRBJ1-1; 8 bases are a match to TRBD1. Germline assignment: CDR1 MNHEY and CDR2 SMNVEV (reference sequence). J lost 4 bases, V lost 3 bases, and 4 bases had no gene match. This CDR3 spans 14 amino acids. CDR3 DNA sequence: TGTGCCAGCAGTTTTAACAGGGGGACCACTGAAGCTTTCTTT. Translated: CASSFNRGTTEAFF.

This clonotype has only a few counts. This sequence joins TRBV7-6 and TRBJ2-1, with D perhaps TRBD2 (6 bases). The germline V gene has CDR1 SGHVS and CDR2 FNYEAQ. The V gene lost 2 bases and the J gene lost 7 bases, with 21 bases spanning the gap. This CDR3 has 17 residues. The chain's CDR3 is CASSLTVWGLDKNEQFF. DNA of the CDR3: TGTGCCAGCAGCTTAACGGTCTGGGGACTTGACAAGAATGAGCAGTTCTTC.

The chain uses TRBV9 and TRBJ2-3; D unclear. V was shortened by 2 bases and J by 5 bases, with 6 bases between the two germline ends. The CDR3 covers 12 residues. Germline V gives CDR1 SGDLS, CDR2 YYNGEE. The CDR3 is CASSVSGDTQYF. The CDR3 DNA reads as TGTGCCAGCAGCGTGTCAGGAGATACGCAGTATTTT.

The V call is TRBV6-2 or TRBV6-3, the J call TRBJ2-1, with D hard to call. Trimming took off 2 bases at V and 0 bases at J, with 8 bases between the two ends. CDR3 length: 15 residues. Germline CDR1 and CDR2: MNHEY and SVGEGT. CDR3 DNA sequence: TGTGCCAGCAGTTACCGGCCCGTCTCCTACAATGAGCAGTTCTTC. It is translated as CASSYRPVSYNEQFF.

This chain uses TRBV7-8 with TRBJ2-7, with TRBD1 as a possible D gene (5 bases). Germline CDR1 reads SGHVS; CDR2 reads FQNEAQ. With 5 bases removed from V and 9 bases from J, the gap between germline ends came to 11 bases. This CDR3 spans 11 amino acids. CDR3: CASSPGQGQYF. CDR3 DNA sequence: TGTGCCAGCAGCCCCGGCCAGGGGCAGTACTTC.

This chain connects TRBV12-3 or TRBV12-4 to TRBJ2-7; the D is unclear. The CDR3 loop spans 12 amino acids. With 3 bases removed from V and 6 bases from J, the gap between germline ends came to 9 bases. The CDR3 nucleotides are TGTGCCAGCAGTTTCCCTGGCGGCGAGCAGTACGTC. Its translation is CASSFPGGEQYV.

The table lists this clonotype with a few counts. The chain uses TRBV29-1 and TRBJ2-7; 10 nucleotides match TRBD2. Per germline, CDR1 SQVTM and CDR2 ANQGSEA. V dropped 6 bases and J dropped 0; count of bases not matched to a gene: 8. This CDR3 is 15 amino acids long. The CDR3 protein is CSVIAGGESSYEQYV. CDR3 DNA: TGCAGCGTCATAGCGGGGGGCGAGAGCTCCTACGAGCAGTACGTC.

The chain carries TRBV12-3 or TRBV12-4 and TRBJ1-6, with a tentative D call TRBD1 (5 bases). CDR3 size: 15 residues. V lost 2 bases, J lost 6 bases, and 11 bases lay in between. DNA for the CDR3: TGTGCCAGCAGTTTATCTGGGGCGGGTAATTCACCCCTCCACTTT. It translates to CASSLSGAGNSPLHF.

This clonotype has just a few counts. The rearrangement uses TRBV25-1 and TRBJ1-5; D call uncertain. Germline loops: CDR1 MGHDK, CDR2 SYGVNS. This CDR3 has 16 residues. Trimming cost V 3 bases and J 0 bases, with 12 bases left between them. CDR3 in amino acids: CASSDTLGYSNQPQHF. In DNA form, the CDR3 reads TGTGCCAGCAGTGACACTCTAGGTTATAGCAATCAGCCCCAGCATTTT.

The table lists this clonotype with a few counts. The chain is built from TRBV5-6 and TRBJ1-1; D remains ambiguous. The germline V gene encodes CDR1 SGHDT and CDR2 YYEEEE. Deletions cut 5 bases from V and 0 bases from J, with 8 bases between. The CDR3 is made up of 13 amino acids. CDR3: CASRFELNTEAFF. The CDR3 DNA reads as TGTGCCAGCAGGTTCGAGTTGAACACTGAAGCTTTCTTT.

The chain has TRBV7-6 and TRBJ2-7, with 7 bases identical to TRBD1. The CDR3 has 16 amino acids. Trimming removed 2 bases from V and 2 bases from J; junction bases left unmatched: 9. Germline values: CDR1 SGHVS, CDR2 FNYEAQ. CDR3 sequence: CASSLTVGDSAYEQYF. The CDR3, as DNA: TGTGCCAGCAGCTTAACGGTGGGGGACAGTGCCTACGAGCAGTACTTC.

This clonotype has just a few counts. This chain uses TRBV7-9 with TRBJ1-2; D is possibly TRBD1 (5 bases). The germline CDR1 and CDR2 sequences are SEHNR and FQNEAQ (reference sequence). The CDR3 sequence is 16 residues long. V gave up 5 bases and J gave up 4 bases, with 20 bases separating them. CDR3 sequence: CASSTLRTYGFYGYTF. DNA for the CDR3: TGTGCCAGCAGCACCCTAAGGACATATGGATTCTATGGCTACACCTTC.

The V gene is TRBV18, the J gene TRBJ1-2; tentative D call: TRBD1 (5 bases). The germline gives CDR1 KGHSH, CDR2 LQKENI. V lost 6 bases to trimming and J lost 7 bases, with 24 bases between them. The CDR3 has 16 residues. CDR3 in amino acids: CASSLRLTGGLFGYTF. CDR3 nucleotide sequence: TGTGCCAGCTCGCTCAGGCTTACAGGCGGCTTGTTTGGCTACACCTTC.

This clonotype was seen more than once but under ten times. The J gene is TRBJ2-7, the V gene TRBV7-9, with 7 bases aligning to TRBD2. CDR1 SEHNR and CDR2 FQNEAQ come from the germline V gene (reference sequence). This CDR3 is built from 16 residues. Trimming at V came to 4 bases and at J to 1 base, leaving 10 bases not matched to a gene. The CDR3 DNA reads as TGTGCCAGCAGCTCTAGCAGCGGGGTCGAATCCTACGAGCAGTACTTC. Translated, it gives CASSSSSGVESYEQYF.

This chain joins TRBV4-1 and TRBJ2-1; the D is unclear. Germline CDR1 reads MGHRA; CDR2 reads YSYEKL. This CDR3 comprises 12 residues. Between the trimmed V and J ends, which lost 2 bases and 7 bases, there was a span of 6 bases. The CDR3 sequence is CASSQRENEQFF. CDR3 DNA: TGCGCCAGCAGCCAAAGGGAAAATGAGCAGTTCTTC.

This clonotype was seen a few times. The J gene is TRBJ2-3, the V gene TRBV7-9, with D possibly called TRBD1 or TRBD2 (5 bases each). From germline, CDR1 is SEHNR and CDR2 FQNEAQ (reference sequence). With 5 bases removed from V and 0 bases from J, the gap between germline ends came to 12 bases. The CDR3 is 15 amino acids. In DNA form, the CDR3 reads TGTGCCAGCAGCCTCGGGACGGCTAGCACAGATACGCAGTATTTT. It yields the protein CASSLGTASTDTQYF.

This clonotype was counted a few times. V is TRBV4-3 and J is TRBJ2-2, with 7 nucleotides matching TRBD2. The CDR3 runs 18 residues. J lost 8 bases, V lost 0 bases, and 15 bases had no gene match. Per germline, CDR1 LGHNA and CDR2 YSLEER. The CDR3 is CASSQEWLAADVEGELFF. In nucleotides, the CDR3 is TGCGCCAGCAGCCAAGAATGGCTAGCGGCTGATGTCGAGGGGGAGCTGTTTTTT.

In this sample, this clonotype turned up a few times. The rearrangement uses TRBV6-6 and TRBJ1-5, with D unresolved. CDR3 length equals 13 residues. The V end lost 5 bases, the J end lost 1 base, and 6 bases lay between the germline ends. The germline V gene has CDR1 MNHNY and CDR2 SVGAGI (reference sequence). CDR3 amino acids: CASSGRSNQPQHF. The DNA for the CDR3 is TGTGCCAGCAGTGGACGGAGCAATCAGCCCCAGCATTTT.

CDR3: CASSLGQGENTEAFF. The CDR3 DNA follows: TGCGCCAGCAGCTTAGGACAGGGTGAGAACACTGAAGCTTTCTTT. The chain is built from TRBV5-1 and TRBJ1-1; TRBD1 matches at 8 bases. Germline assignment: CDR1 SGHRS and CDR2 YFSETQ. This CDR3 is built from 15 residues. V shed 2 bases, J shed 1 base, and the junction held 4 bases outside the gene matches.

This clonotype occurred a few times. The chain employs TRBV5-6 and TRBJ2-5; unclear D gene. This CDR3 has 13 amino acids. V gave up 4 bases and J gave up 3 bases, with 10 bases separating them. Germline CDR1 is SGHDT and CDR2 is YYEEEE. The CDR3 loop is CASSLPAEETQYF. CDR3 sequence (DNA): TGTGCCAGCAGCCTACCTGCCGAAGAGACCCAGTACTTC. Full variable domain (missing parts from reference TRBV5-6 and TRBJ2-5): DAGVTQSPTHLIKTRGQQVTLRCSPKSGHDTVSWYQQALGQGPQFIFQYYEEEERQRGNFPDRFSGHQFPNYSSELNVNALLLGDSALYLCASSLPAEETQYFGPGTRLLVL.

The rearrangement joins TRBV10-3 to TRBJ2-2, with unresolved D. Looked up from germline, CDR1 is ENHRY and CDR2 is SYGVKD. Trimming left V 0 bases short and J 7 bases short, with 3 bases between. This CDR3 has 12 residues. The CDR3 sequence: CAISESVGELFF. The CDR3 DNA reads as TGTGCCATCAGTGAGTCGGTCGGGGAGCTGTTTTTT.

Details on this clonotype: At one of its ends the junction is not consistent with the germline gene, which may arise from a read error. The chain links TRBV12-3 or TRBV12-4 to TRBJ1-1; D perhaps matches TRBD1 (5 bases). The CDR3 is 15 amino acids. In nucleotides, the CDR3 is TGTGCCAGCAGCTTAGGTGGGGGGTTGAACACTGAAGCTTTCTTT. It is translated as CASSLGGGLNTEAFF.

This clonotype was seen many times. The genes are TRBV6-2 or TRBV6-3 and TRBJ2-1; the match to TRBD2 covers 8 bases. The ends lost 5 bases at V and 2 bases at J; junction bases unmatched: 2. The CDR3 loop spans 14 amino acids. Germline-derived CDR1 and CDR2 are MNHEY and SVGEGT. CDR3 DNA: TGTGCCAGCAGTAGCGGGGGCGCCTACAATGAGCAGTTCTTC. Encoded protein: CASSSGGAYNEQFF.

In this sample, this clonotype turned up many times. This rearrangement joins TRBV6-4 to TRBJ2-7, with D possibly called TRBD1 or TRBD2 (5 bases each). This CDR3 is 18 amino acids long. Trimming took 4 bases from V and 2 from J, leaving 24 bases between them. In germline, CDR1 is MRHNA, CDR2 SNTAGT. CDR3 in amino acids: CASSGADSDEGLAYEQYF. CDR3 coding DNA: TGTGCCAGCAGTGGGGCTGACAGCGATGAGGGATTGGCCTACGAGCAGTACTTC.

In its sample, this clonotype was seen a few times. The chain employs TRBV27 and TRBJ2-3; the match to TRBD2 covers 13 bases. J gave up 2 bases and V 5 bases, and 10 bases lay outside the gene matches. CDR3 size: 18 residues. Germline CDR1 MNHEY, CDR2 SMNVEV (reference sequence). The CDR3 region has the DNA TGTGCCAGCAGTCCCACTAGCGGGGGGGACGTTGACACAGATACGCAGTATTTT. It specifies CASSPTSGGDVDTDTQYF.

J is TRBJ2-1 and V is TRBV7-6; the D gene is possibly TRBD2 (5 bases). Trimming shortened V by 5 bases and J by 0 bases, and 11 bases separated the two germline ends. The CDR3 is 15 residues long. Germline CDR1 is SGHVS and CDR2 is FNYEAQ. CDR3 region: CASSHRGSSYNEQFF. Here the CDR3 DNA reads TGTGCCAGCAGCCACCGGGGAAGCTCCTACAATGAGCAGTTCTTC. Full variable domain (outside the CDR3, taken from reference TRBV7-6 and TRBJ2-1): GAGVSQSPRYKVTKRGQDVALRCDPISGHVSLYWYRQALGQGPEFLTYFNYEAQQDKSGLPNDRFSAERPEGSISTLTIQRTEQRDSAMYRCASSHRGSSYNEQFFGPGTRLTVL.

This clonotype has more than one count but fewer than ten. J is TRBJ1-3 and V is TRBV13, with D unclear. Germline CDR1 and CDR2: PRHDT and FYEKMQ (reference sequence). This CDR3 spans 15 amino acids. The germline V and J ends were trimmed by 2 bases and 7 bases, with 15 bases remaining between them. The CDR3, as DNA: TGTGCCAGCAGCTTACTGTCGGGCGTTCGGAACACCATATATTTT. Translated, it gives CASSLLSGVRNTIYF.

The V and J genes are TRBV4-3 and TRBJ2-1; 7 bases map to TRBD1. Germline trimming cut 6 bases from V and 7 bases from J; bases unmatched to any gene: 18. The CDR3 has 17 residues. Germline CDR1 is LGHNA and CDR2 is YSLEER. Written as DNA, the CDR3 is TGCGCCAGCAGTACCAACTTAGGGGGCTTAAAGGCGAATGAGCAGTTCTTC. Its protein is CASSTNLGGLKANEQFF.